A single sample gave rise to the 22 T cell receptor beta chains below, sequenced in a study of blood T cell repertoires in COVID-19. TCRdb keeps only in-frame clones here, not all; method: immunoSEQ multiplex PCR. The sample contains about 210,000 clones, just under 90% of which appear only once. The sequencing input was peripheral blood. All receptors derive from a man between 60 and 75 years old who had recovered from COVID-19.

The genes are TRBV30 and TRBJ1-2; D unclear. Germline lookup yields CDR1 GTSNPN and CDR2 SVGIG (reference sequence). The CDR3 contains 11 residues. The V end was cut by 2 bases, the J end by 6 bases, with 7 bases between. The CDR3 here is CAWSSGNGYTF. The CDR3 DNA sequence: TGTGCCTGGAGTTCGGGGAATGGCTACACCTTC.

V gene TRBV24-1 combines with J gene TRBJ2-3; 7 nucleotides agree with TRBD2. The J segment lost 3 bases and the V segment lost 3 bases, leaving 2 bases of the junction unmatched. The CDR3 covers 14 residues. From germline, CDR1 is KGHDR and CDR2 SFDVKD. The DNA of the CDR3 is TGTGCCACCAGTGATGGGAGGGGTACAGATACGCAGTATTTT. Its translation is CATSDGRGTDTQYF.

The chain joins TRBV5-4 to TRBJ2-6; TRBD2 is a possible D gene (5 bases). This CDR3 is 14 amino acids long. Trimming took 10 bases from V and 0 from J, leaving 11 bases between them. Germline V gene lookup returns CDR1 SGHNT and CDR2 YYREEE (reference sequence). The CDR3 DNA follows: TGTGCCTTTCGGGGTTTCTCTGGGGCCAACGTCCTGACTTTC. The encoded protein is CAFRGFSGANVLTF.

The chain couples TRBV9 to TRBJ2-2; the match to TRBD1 covers 8 bases. The CDR3 contains 15 residues. From germline, CDR1 is SGDLS and CDR2 YYNGEE. The junction had 6 bases not matched to a gene; V was cut back by 4 bases and J by 4 bases. This CDR3 is CASSTGQGSTGELFF. Written as DNA, the CDR3 is TGTGCCAGCAGCACAGGACAGGGTTCCACCGGGGAGCTGTTTTTT. Combining the CDR3 with reference TRBV9 and TRBJ2-2 gives the whole variable domain DSGVTQTPKHLITATGQRVTLRCSPRSGDLSVYWYQQSLDQGLQFLIQYYNGEERAKGNILERFSAQQFPDLHSELNLSSLELGDSALYFCASSTGQGSTGELFFGEGSRLTVL.

This sequence joins TRBV5-1 and TRBJ1-4; D is possibly TRBD1 (5 bases). The V gene's germline CDR1 is SGHRS and CDR2 YFSETQ. This CDR3 comprises 14 residues. V was cut by 5 bases and J by 6 bases, with 14 bases left in between. CDR3 bases: TGCGCCAGCAGTCAGGGCCCCGTTGATGAAAAACTGTTTTTT. Translating it yields CASSQGPVDEKLFF.

V and J are TRBV4-2 and TRBJ2-7, with TRBD2 matching 13 bases. This CDR3 is built from 15 residues. Trimming cost V 5 bases and J 3 bases; bases outside gene matches: 4. Germline-derived CDR1 and CDR2 are LGHNA and YNFKEQ. The CDR3 spells CASSTGTSGIYEQYF. CDR3 coding DNA: TGTGCCAGCAGCACCGGGACTAGCGGGATCTACGAGCAGTACTTC.

V and J are TRBV5-6 and TRBJ2-7; D ambiguous. The germline V gene encodes CDR1 SGHDT and CDR2 YYEEEE. V lost 3 bases to trimming and J lost 2 bases, with 9 bases between them. This CDR3 has 13 residues. In DNA form, the CDR3 reads TGTGCCAGCAGCTCACGGGTGGCCTACGAGCAGTACTTC. Protein sequence: CASSSRVAYEQYF.

The chain links TRBV5-1 to TRBJ1-1; D is ambiguous. Germline CDR1 SGHRS, CDR2 YFSETQ. The CDR3 contains 12 residues. The V end was cut by 6 bases, the J end by 4 bases, with 10 bases between. This CDR3 reads CASKEGPTEAFF. In nucleotides, the CDR3 is TGCGCCAGCAAAGAGGGCCCCACTGAAGCTTTCTTT.

V and J are TRBV6-6 and TRBJ2-1; 7 bases fit TRBD1. The junction had 23 bases not matched to a gene; V was cut back by 5 bases and J by 7 bases. The germline V gene encodes CDR1 MNHNY and CDR2 SVGAGI (reference sequence). The length of the CDR3 is 19 residues. The CDR3 sequence: CASSHGQAPGKVPLNEQFF. The CDR3 DNA sequence: TGTGCCAGCAGTCACGGACAGGCACCGGGAAAAGTCCCCCTAAATGAGCAGTTCTTC.

This clone was seen a handful of times. V usage is TRBV11-2 and J usage is TRBJ2-5; 15 bases map to TRBD2. CDR1 is SGHAT and CDR2 is FQNNGV in the germline V gene. Trimming took 6 bases from V and 1 from J; bases not matched to a gene: 9. There are 18 residues in the CDR3. CDR3 protein: CASSTRTSGGAGQETQYF. Written as DNA, the CDR3 is TGTGCCAGCAGTACCCGGACTAGCGGGGGGGCGGGCCAAGAGACCCAGTACTTC.

The V gene is TRBV12-3 or TRBV12-4, the J gene TRBJ2-2, with a tentative D call TRBD1 (6 bases). The CDR3 has 13 residues. The germline V and J ends were trimmed by 7 bases and 6 bases, with 12 bases remaining between them. The DNA for the CDR3 is TGTGCCAGCAACTTCAGGGGTGCCGGGGAGCTGTTTTTT. It yields the protein CASNFRGAGELFF.

Only a few counts were recorded for this clone. This chain joins TRBV7-2 and TRBJ2-7; 7 nucleotides align to TRBD1. The CDR3 loop spans 13 amino acids. From germline, CDR1 is SGHTA and CDR2 FQGNSA. With 4 bases clipped from V and 6 bases from J, the junction kept 6 bases outside the gene matches. The CDR3 reads CASSSTGPREQYF. CDR3 bases: TGTGCCAGCAGCTCGACAGGGCCTCGCGAGCAGTACTTC.

This clone came up once. The rearrangement joins TRBV6-6 to TRBJ1-6; D is possibly TRBD1 (6 bases). This CDR3 region has 15 residues. V was cut by 6 bases and J by 6 bases, with 15 bases left in between. Germline lookup yields CDR1 MNHNY and CDR2 SVGAGI (reference sequence). The CDR3 loop reads CASSPDRATNSPLHF. CDR3 sequence (DNA): TGTGCCAGCAGCCCGGACAGAGCCACTAATTCACCCCTCCACTTT.

The J gene is TRBJ2-4, the V gene TRBV6-5; tentative D call: TRBD1 (5 bases). From germline, CDR1 is MNHEY and CDR2 SVGAGI. The CDR3 runs 15 residues. V gave up 6 bases and J gave up 4 bases, with 16 bases separating them. The CDR3: CASRLERGSKNIQYF. The CDR3 bases are TGTGCCAGCAGACTTGAAAGGGGATCGAAAAACATTCAGTACTTC.

The chain carries TRBV27 and TRBJ1-1, with D maybe TRBD1 (6 bases). CDR1 is MNHEY, CDR2 SMNVEV, per germline (reference sequence). V gave up 3 bases and J gave up 5 bases, with 16 bases separating them. The CDR3 spans 15 residues. The CDR3 here is CASSFPGGTPTEAFF. The CDR3 nucleotides read TGTGCCAGCAGTTTTCCGGGGGGCACCCCGACTGAAGCTTTCTTT.

The J gene is TRBJ1-5, the V gene TRBV2, with D perhaps matching TRBD1 (5 bases). Germline V gene sequence: CDR1 SNHLY, CDR2 FYNNEI. CDR3 length: 14 amino acids. V lost 3 bases to trimming and J lost 5 bases, with 11 bases between them. CDR3 protein: CASSEQGIDQPQHF. CDR3 DNA: TGTGCCAGCAGTGAGCAGGGTATCGATCAGCCCCAGCATTTT.

As concerns this clone: The germline gene is not matched at one end of the junction; a read error may be the cause. This chain joins TRBV5-1 and TRBJ2-1; tentative D call: TRBD2 (5 bases). Germline values: CDR1 SGHRS, CDR2 YFSETQ. The CDR3 covers 13 residues. The CDR3: CASRLGVGDEQFF. The CDR3 DNA follows: TGCGCCAGCAGATTGGGAGTTGGAGATGAGCAGTTCTTC.

This chain links TRBV6-6 with TRBJ2-7; TRBD1 matches at 7 bases. This CDR3 region has 15 residues. Per germline, CDR1 MNHNY and CDR2 SVGAGI (reference sequence). V was clipped by 5 bases and J by 5 bases; unmatched bases: 12. CDR3 residues: CASSTPATGINEQYF. CDR3 bases: TGTGCCAGCAGTACCCCCGCGACAGGGATCAACGAGCAGTACTTC.

The CDR3 spells CASSPRRVAGADTQYF. The CDR3 DNA reads TGTGCCAGCAGCCCCCGTCGAGTAGCTGGCGCAGATACGCAGTATTTT. The V gene is TRBV9, the J gene TRBJ2-3; D call uncertain. The CDR3 has 16 amino acids. CDR1 is SGDLS and CDR2 is YYNGEE in the germline V gene. Trimming removed 4 bases from V and 4 bases from J, with 19 bases in between.

J is TRBJ2-7 and V is TRBV5-1, with 7 bases lining up with TRBD1. Trimming removed 6 bases from V and 0 bases from J; junction bases left unmatched: 9. CDR3 length equals 15 residues. Germline lookup yields CDR1 SGHRS and CDR2 YFSETQ. This CDR3 is CASTPRTGSSYEQYF. The CDR3 DNA reads TGCGCCAGCACTCCCCGGACAGGTAGCTCCTACGAGCAGTACTTC. The whole variable domain, filled in from reference TRBV5-1 and TRBJ2-7, reads KAGVTQTPRYLIKTRGQQVTLSCSPISGHRSVSWYQQTPGQGLQFLFEYFSETQRNKGNFPGRFSGRQFSNSRSEMNVSTLELGDSALYLCASTPRTGSSYEQYFGPGTRLTVT.

V gene TRBV7-2 combines with J gene TRBJ1-5; TRBD1 might be the D (5 bases). V lost 5 bases and J lost 4, with 15 bases in between. Germline CDR1 SGHTA, CDR2 FQGNSA. CDR3 length: 15 residues. The CDR3: CASSVEQGRNQPQHF. In DNA, the CDR3 is TGTGCCAGCAGCGTAGAGCAGGGAAGGAATCAGCCCCAGCATTTT.

CDR3 sequence (DNA): TGTGCCAGCAGTTCGACCGGGACTGGTCATTCACCCCTCCACTTT. It yields the protein CASSSTGTGHSPLHF. V and J are TRBV6-5 and TRBJ1-6; TRBD1 might be the D (5 bases). Germline values: CDR1 MNHEY, CDR2 SVGAGI. CDR3 length: 15 residues. V lost 4 bases, J lost 8 bases, and 15 bases lay in between.